This TCR beta chain was retrieved from a study of cytotoxic CD8 clonotypes in ibrutinib-treated CLL. Assay used: immunoSEQ multiplex PCR; TCRdb lists only in-frame clones, some missing. The sample records 150,000 or so clones, roughly 85% being singletons. Trimming pared 5 bases from V and 3 bases from J, leaving 10 bases between. Germline-derived CDR1 and CDR2 are KGHSH and LQKENI. This CDR3 has 13 amino acids. The sequence derives from a human donor with chronic lymphocytic leukemia. Sequencing was performed on PBMCs, taken after 24 months of ibrutinib treatment. This sequence joins TRBV18 and TRBJ2-5; no firm D call. The chain's CDR3 is CASSTVSEETQYF. CDR3 DNA: TGTGCCAGCTCAACAGTCTCCGAAGAGACCCAGTACTTC.